This TCR beta chain was sequenced during a study of breast tumors, draining lymph nodes, adjacent tissues. Samples came from axillary lymph nodes draining the breast cancer. Via MiXCR, TCRdb re-called the multiplex PCR reads, giving one row per CDR3 protein. This table holds roughly 260,000 distinct CDR3 sequences, 30% found once. The germline V gene has CDR1 KGHSH and CDR2 LQKENI. Between the trimmed V and J ends, which lost 5 bases and 4 bases, there was a span of 6 bases. There are 12 residues in the CDR3. The V call is TRBV18, the J call TRBJ1-5; D is ambiguous. Sequenced material: axillary lymph node tissue. This TCR derives from a female donor with breast cancer. Some clones in this sample may be carry-over from other donors' samples. CDR3 coding DNA: TGTGCCAGCTCAGAACCAAATCAGCCCCAGCATTTT. This gives the protein CASSEPNQPQHF.